These 25 T cell receptor beta chains came from one sample sequenced in a study of T cells generated in artificial thymic organoids. TCRalpha and TCRbeta libraries were amplified separately by semi-nested PCR with TRAC or TRBC reverse primers. TCRdb reprocessed the 5' RACE reads with MiXCR, giving one entry per CDR3 protein. The sample consists of about 5,600 distinct CDR3 sequences, roughly a third of them appearing once. Input material: naive CD8+ T cells from blood. This sample's subset: CD3+TCRalphabeta+CD8SP T cells; for blood, CD45RO-CCR7+ naive CD8+ T cells. The origin of the receptors is a human donor who gave cord blood stem cells for thymic organoid culture, a cardiac surgery patient who gave postnatal thymus, or a blood donor (not recorded which).

V usage is TRBV2 and J usage is TRBJ2-7; 7 nucleotides agree with TRBD2. The junction had 6 bases not matched to a gene; V was cut back by 2 bases and J by 2 bases. From germline, CDR1 is SNHLY and CDR2 FYNNEI. This CDR3 has 15 amino acids. The CDR3 loop is CASSELSGVTYEQYF. The CDR3, as DNA: TGTGCCAGCAGTGAATTGAGCGGGGTGACCTACGAGCAGTACTTC.

The chain is built from TRBV27 and TRBJ2-1, with D perhaps being TRBD1 or TRBD2 (5 bases each). Trimming shortened V by 6 bases and J by 9 bases, and 12 bases separated the two germline ends. The CDR3 is made up of 12 amino acids. CDR1 is MNHEY, CDR2 SMNVEV, per germline (reference sequence). The CDR3 reads CASRNGAGEQFF. In DNA, the CDR3 is TGTGCCAGCAGAAATGGGGCGGGTGAGCAGTTCTTC.

To note about this clonotype: A much larger clone lies a single base off, so this may be a read error. The chain links TRBV4-1 to TRBJ1-6; D ambiguous. There are 16 residues in the CDR3. The germline V and J ends were trimmed by 4 bases and 9 bases, with 19 bases remaining between them. Per germline, CDR1 MGHRA and CDR2 YSYEKL. The CDR3 region is CASSRESIRSRSPLHF. As DNA, the CDR3 is TGCGCCAGCAGCCGAGAGTCAATCCGTTCTCGTTCACCCCTCCACTTT.

This clonotype was counted between two and nine times. This chain uses TRBV5-5 with TRBJ2-1, with a weak D call TRBD1 (6 bases). V lost 4 bases, J lost 2 bases, and 31 bases lay in between. CDR1 is SGHKS, CDR2 YYEKEE, per germline (reference sequence). The CDR3 totals 21 residues. CDR3 sequence reads: CASSLFLSDPLGQRTYNEQFF. CDR3 nucleotides: TGTGCCAGCAGCCTTTTTTTGTCGGATCCACTTGGACAGAGAACCTACAATGAGCAGTTCTTC. The whole variable domain, filled in from reference TRBV5-5 and TRBJ2-1, reads DAGVTQSPTHLIKTRGQQVTLRCSPISGHKSVSWYQQVLGQGPQFIFQYYEKEERGRGNFPDRFSARQFPNYSSELNVNALLLGDSALYLCASSLFLSDPLGQRTYNEQFFGPGTRLTVL.

V gene TRBV6-6 combines with J gene TRBJ2-7; D might be TRBD2 (6 bases). Germline CDR1 is MNHNY and CDR2 is SVGAGI (reference sequence). Trimming left V 8 bases short and J 0 bases short, with 14 bases between. The CDR3 totals 14 residues. CDR3 loop: CASRVDGSSYEQYF. In nucleotides, the CDR3 is TGTGCCAGCCGAGTCGACGGGAGCTCCTACGAGCAGTACTTC.

This clonotype was detected once. Germline is not matched at one junction end, which may reflect a read error. The rearrangement uses TRBV12-3 or TRBV12-4 and TRBJ1-1; TRBD1 is a possible D gene (6 bases). The CDR3 covers 17 residues. The CDR3: CASSSSTGNWGDTAAFF. CDR3 nucleotide sequence: TGCGCCAGCAGTTCGAGTACAGGGAATTGGGGTGACACTGCAGCTTTCTTT.

This chain joins TRBV4-1 and TRBJ2-7; TRBD1 matches 10 bases. The CDR3 is 16 amino acids. The V gene's germline CDR1 is MGHRA and CDR2 YSYEKL. The trim removed 0 bases at V and 3 bases at J, leaving 5 bases unmatched. CDR3 residues: CASSQEPGQGIYEQYF. DNA of the CDR3: TGCGCCAGCAGCCAAGAACCGGGACAGGGGATCTACGAGCAGTACTTC.

This clonotype rates as medium-sized. The chain is built from TRBV27 and TRBJ2-7, with 7 bases fitting TRBD2. The J segment lost 6 bases and the V segment lost 0 bases, leaving 5 bases of the junction unmatched. Germline CDR1 reads MNHEY; CDR2 reads SMNVEV (reference sequence). CDR3 size: 14 residues. The CDR3 region has the DNA TGTGCCAGCAGTTTATCTGGCGGGAGAGGCGAGCAGTACTTC. It yields the protein CASSLSGGRGEQYF.

The rearrangement joins TRBV11-3 to TRBJ2-1; TRBD2 matches 8 bases. The length of the CDR3 is 16 residues. Trimming removed 4 bases from V and 4 bases from J; junction bases left unmatched: 9. The germline gives CDR1 SGHNT, CDR2 YENEEA. The CDR3 reads CASSSPTSEAYNEQFF. CDR3 coding DNA: TGTGCCAGCAGCTCCCCGACTAGCGAGGCATACAATGAGCAGTTCTTC.

The CDR3 DNA reads as TGCGCCAGCAGCCAAGGACTAGCGGGGACCAATGAGCAGTTCTTC. Encoded protein: CASSQGLAGTNEQFF. The chain is built from TRBV5-1 and TRBJ2-1, with 12 bases lining up with TRBD2. Trimming cost V 4 bases and J 6 bases; bases outside gene matches: 5. CDR1 and CDR2 (germline): SGHRS, YFSETQ. CDR3 length: 15 residues.

The V call is TRBV12-3 or TRBV12-4, the J call TRBJ1-2; TRBD1 agrees at 8 bases. CDR3 length equals 15 residues. V shed 2 bases, J shed 8 bases, and the junction held 10 bases outside the gene matches. CDR3 nucleotides: TGTGCCAGCAGTTTATCCACCCTGACAGGGGCCGGCTACACCTTC. Its translation is CASSLSTLTGAGYTF.

This clonotype ranks as medium-sized. This chain's CDR3 is CATSRGGSPYEQYF. The CDR3 DNA is TGTGCCACCAGTCGCGGCGGGAGTCCATACGAGCAGTACTTC. The rearrangement uses TRBV15 and TRBJ2-7, with TRBD2 matching over 7 bases. Germline V gene data show CDR1 as LNHNV and CDR2 as YYDKDF (reference sequence). After removal of 6 bases from V and 4 bases from J, the junction contained 9 bases not matched to a gene. This CDR3 contains 14 residues.

The CDR3, as DNA: TGTGCCAGCAGCCCCGAAGGGATCGAGCAGTACTTC. Translated: CASSPEGIEQYF. The chain joins TRBV7-2 to TRBJ2-7; D gene ambiguous. The CDR3 consists of 12 residues. Germline V gene lookup returns CDR1 SGHTA and CDR2 FQGNSA. V was cut by 5 bases and J by 6 bases, with 11 bases left in between.

This clonotype has a handful of counts. The chain joins TRBV29-1 to TRBJ1-1; D gene unclear. The CDR3 contains 11 residues. Deletions cut 4 bases from V and 5 bases from J, with 8 bases between. Germline values: CDR1 SQVTM, CDR2 ANQGSEA. The CDR3 reads CSVGLFTEAFF. The CDR3 bases are TGCAGCGTTGGACTCTTTACTGAAGCTTTCTTT. Using reference TRBV29-1 and TRBJ1-1 for the parts outside the CDR3, the full variable domain is SAVISQKPSRDICQRGTSLTIQCQVDSQVTMMFWYRQQPGQSLTLIATANQGSEATYESGFVIDKFPISRPNLTFSTLTVSNMSPEDSSIYLCSVGLFTEAFFGQGTRLTVV.

About this clonotype: The junction does not match germline at one end; this may be a read error. The V call is TRBV12-5, the J call TRBJ2-7; 7 nucleotides line up with TRBD1. The CDR3 covers 14 residues. Germline-derived CDR1 and CDR2 are LGHNT and FRNRAP. The DNA of the CDR3 is TGTGCTAGCGGTTTGGTACAGGGGATCCACGAGCAGTACTTC. It specifies CASGLVQGIHEQYF. The whole variable domain, filled in from reference TRBV12-5 and TRBJ2-7, reads DARVTQTPRHKVTEMGQEVTMRCQPILGHNTVFWYRQTMMQGLELLAYFRNRAPLDDSGMPKDRFSAEMPDATLATLKIQPSEPRDSAVYFCASGLVQGIHEQYFGPGTRLTVT.

This clonotype was found a few times. The chain recombines TRBV7-9 with TRBJ2-7, with TRBD1 identical over 7 bases. Germline-derived CDR1 and CDR2 are SEHNR and FQNEAQ (reference sequence). Unmatched junction bases numbered 6, after V lost 4 bases and J lost 3 bases. This CDR3 is 14 amino acids long. The CDR3 here is CASSYRGSYYEQYF. CDR3 bases: TGTGCCAGCAGCTACAGGGGATCTTACTACGAGCAGTACTTC.

DNA for the CDR3: TGTGCCAGCAGCCCCGTTCCCACAGATACGCAGTATTTT. Amino acids: CASSPVPTDTQYF. The chain couples TRBV4-2 to TRBJ2-3, with no clear D. Trimming removed 4 bases at V and 2 bases at J, with 7 bases between. The CDR3 consists of 13 residues. CDR1 and CDR2 from the germline V gene are LGHNA and YNFKEQ.

This sequence joins TRBV6-2 or TRBV6-3 and TRBJ1-5; 7 nucleotides match TRBD1. Germline CDR1 reads MNHEY; CDR2 reads SVGEGT. The CDR3 is made up of 15 amino acids. The V and J ends lost 0 bases and 5 bases, in that order; junction bases with no gene match: 4. CDR3 coding DNA: TGTGCCAGCAGTTACTCGTCCAGGGGGGATCAGCCCCAGCATTTT. Its translation is CASSYSSRGDQPQHF.

This clonotype is categorized as medium-sized. This chain joins TRBV28 and TRBJ2-1; no clear D. V gave up 5 bases and J gave up 0 bases, with 2 bases separating them. This CDR3 comprises 12 residues. From germline, CDR1 is MDHEN and CDR2 SYDVKM. Here the CDR3 reads CASSPSYNEQFF. The DNA for the CDR3 is TGTGCCAGCAGTCCCTCCTACAATGAGCAGTTCTTC.

V is TRBV5-5 and J is TRBJ2-7, with no clear D. Germline CDR1 is SGHKS and CDR2 is YYEKEE (reference sequence). Trimming pared 0 bases from V and 5 bases from J, leaving 9 bases between. The CDR3 sequence is 13 residues long. CDR3 bases: TGTGCCAGCAGCTTGGTAGGCAGCCACGAGCAGTACTTC. It encodes CASSLVGSHEQYF.

The table lists this clonotype with a few counts. The V call is TRBV20-1, the J call TRBJ2-5, with TRBD2 identical over 10 bases. CDR3 size: 16 residues. CDR1 and CDR2 (germline): DFQATT, SNEGSKA (reference sequence). The V and J ends lost 2 bases and 0 bases, in that order; junction bases with no gene match: 6. The CDR3, as DNA: TGCAGTGCTAGACTAGCGGGGGCCTTGTACCAAGAGACCCAGTACTTC. The encoded protein is CSARLAGALYQETQYF.

This clonotype is deemed medium-sized (0.01 to 0.1%). The V gene is TRBV4-1, the J gene TRBJ2-7; TRBD2 agrees at 7 bases. Unmatched junction bases numbered 4, after V lost 2 bases and J lost 0 bases. The germline V gene encodes CDR1 MGHRA and CDR2 YSYEKL. This CDR3 spans 15 amino acids. This chain's CDR3 is CASSQSGAISYEQYF. CDR3 sequence (DNA): TGCGCCAGCAGCCAAAGCGGGGCAATCTCCTACGAGCAGTACTTC.

J is TRBJ1-6 and V is TRBV12-3 or TRBV12-4; the D gene is possibly TRBD1 (5 bases). This CDR3 contains 13 residues. V gave up 7 bases and J gave up 10 bases, with 14 bases separating them. CDR3 bases: TGTGCCAGCAACCCTGGGGGGGGATCACCCCTCCACTTT. Translating gives CASNPGGGSPLHF.

In its sample, this clonotype ranks as medium-sized. The V gene is TRBV27, the J gene TRBJ2-1; 7 bases agree with TRBD2. This CDR3 spans 14 amino acids. V was clipped by 4 bases and J by 5 bases; unmatched bases: 5. Germline CDR1 MNHEY, CDR2 SMNVEV (reference sequence). The chain's CDR3 is CASSWLRGNNEQFF. For the CDR3, the DNA is TGTGCCAGCAGTTGGTTGCGGGGGAACAATGAGCAGTTCTTC.

The genes are TRBV6-1 and TRBJ2-7, with D perhaps matching TRBD1 (5 bases). The CDR3 runs 13 residues. The V end lost 2 bases, the J end lost 3 bases, and 8 bases lay between the germline ends. Germline V gene sequence: CDR1 MNHNS, CDR2 SASEGT. CDR3 sequence: CASSEWQGYEQYF. CDR3 sequence (DNA): TGTGCCAGCAGTGAATGGCAGGGCTACGAGCAGTACTTC.